This TCR beta chain appears in the sequencing data of a study of blood T cell repertoires in COVID-19. Study-level information: There were acute and convalescent COVID-19 samples, and they came from the United States, Italy and Spain. T cells, B-cell-depleted T cells, or PBMCs supplied cDNA or gDNA.

Germline values: CDR1 SNHLY, CDR2 FYNNEI. This CDR3 comprises 14 residues. With 4 bases clipped from V and 5 bases from J, the junction kept 4 bases outside the gene matches. Authors' methods: Researchers report that nucleated cell counts were estimated from reference gene primer amplification. Only in-frame clones appear in the TCRdb table, and some are missing; sequencing was by immunoSEQ multiplex PCR. V, J and clone size were drawn from that table, and D and trimming were deduced from the DNA. The table has 200,000 to 250,000 clones, about 85% seen once. The receptor's source is a man in his forties with acute or convalescent COVID-19. The chain recombines TRBV2 with TRBJ1-1; 10 bases agree with TRBD1. Sequences were obtained from peripheral blood. CDR3 DNA: TGTGCCAGCAGTGCAGACAGGGGGCTTACTGAAGCTTTCTTT. This encodes CASSADRGLTEAFF.